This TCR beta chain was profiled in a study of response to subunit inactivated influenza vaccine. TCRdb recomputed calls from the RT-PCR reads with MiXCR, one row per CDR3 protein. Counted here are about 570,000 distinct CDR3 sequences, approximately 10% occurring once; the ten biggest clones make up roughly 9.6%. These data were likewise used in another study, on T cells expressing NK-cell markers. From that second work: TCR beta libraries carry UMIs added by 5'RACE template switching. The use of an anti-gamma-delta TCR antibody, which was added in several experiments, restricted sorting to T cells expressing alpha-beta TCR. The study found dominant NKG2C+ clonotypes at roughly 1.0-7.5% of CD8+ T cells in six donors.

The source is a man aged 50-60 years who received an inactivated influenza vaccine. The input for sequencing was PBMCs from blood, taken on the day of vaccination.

The CDR3 DNA reads TGTGCCAGCAGGCCGACAGCGAACAATGAGCAGTTCTTC. Translation: CASRPTANNEQFF. V gene TRBV6-2 or TRBV6-3 combines with J gene TRBJ2-1; perhaps TRBD1 as D (5 bases). This CDR3 has 13 amino acids. Trimming shortened V by 6 bases and J by 5 bases, and 11 bases separated the two germline ends. In germline, CDR1 is MNHEY, CDR2 SVGEGT.